This T cell receptor (beta chain) was recovered during a study of cytomegalovirus exposure and HLA in healthy donors. Study-level results: The study recorded 160 or so TCR beta chains that were cytomegalovirus-associated. Later, TCR association rates were found to vary by HLA locus, highest for DRB1 and lowest for HLA-C. V- and J-gene trimming in TCR beta was tied to a missense DCLRE1C variant by an analysis performed later. Presence/absence analyses assumed roughly uniform sequencing depth across donors, which may not hold.

This CDR3 contains 15 residues. CDR1 is SEHNR, CDR2 FQNEAQ, per germline (reference sequence). Trimming pared 4 bases from V and 2 bases from J, leaving 14 bases between. About this clone: Its specificity is unknown.

The PCR contained 60 Vbeta and 13 Jbeta primers. The table came from immunoSEQ multiplex PCR; TCRdb's copy has only in-frame clones and leaves some out. Here the sample spans more than 95,000 clones, roughly 80% being singletons. The sequence was collected from a female donor in good health and CMV-seronegative. The sequenced sample consisted of PBMCs. The rearrangement joins TRBV7-9 to TRBJ2-5; D is perhaps TRBD2 (5 bases). DNA for the CDR3: TGTGCCAGCAGCTCCATCCCGGGAACACAAGAGACCCAGTACTTC. Amino acid sequence: CASSSIPGTQETQYF.